This TCR beta chain derives from a study of shared clonotypes between healthy human individuals. As for the study in general: Plates per donor: three CD4 naive, three CD4 memory, two CD8 naive, one CD8 memory. Overall study results and limits: Represented diversity (both genetic and exposure-history) was limited by the small number of donors.

Germline V lookup: CDR1 LNHNV, CDR2 YYDKDF (reference sequence). The CDR3 loop spans 15 amino acids. V was pared by 0 bases and J by 4 bases, with 9 bases between. Generated by immunoSEQ multiplex PCR, the TCRdb table keeps only in-frame clones and is missing some. The sample yields 2 million to 2.5 million clones, about 93% seen once. Positive CCR7 selection of CD45RO-negative cells yielded the naive CD8 cells, and terminally differentiated effector memory CD45RA+ cells were excluded. Recent acute infections and vaccinations were absent in the healthy HIV-negative adult donors. Turning to this clone: The antigen remains unidentified.

The TCR sequence derives from a young man in good health. Some clones in this sample may be carry-over from other donors' samples. The chain recombines TRBV15 with TRBJ1-4; no reliable D call. What was sequenced was naive CD8+ T cells from PBMCs. The CDR3 DNA follows: TGTGCCACCAGCAGAGAGGCCGGATTTAATGAAAAACTGTTTTTT. Protein: CATSREAGFNEKLFF.